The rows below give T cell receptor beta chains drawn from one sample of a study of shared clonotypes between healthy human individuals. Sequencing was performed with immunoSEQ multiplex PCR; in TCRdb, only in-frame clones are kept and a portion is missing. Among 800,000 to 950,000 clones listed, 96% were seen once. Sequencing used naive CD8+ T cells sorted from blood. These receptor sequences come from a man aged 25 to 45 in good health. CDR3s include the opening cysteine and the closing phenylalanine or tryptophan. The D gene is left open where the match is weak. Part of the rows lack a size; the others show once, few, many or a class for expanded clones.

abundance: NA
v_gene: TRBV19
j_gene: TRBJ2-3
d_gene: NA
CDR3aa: CASSIMDTQYF
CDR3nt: TGTGCCAGTAGTATTATGGATACGCAGTATTTT

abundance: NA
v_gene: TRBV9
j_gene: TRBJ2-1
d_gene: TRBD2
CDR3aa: CASSVGVRGRGAVNEQFF
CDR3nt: TGTGCCAGCAGCGTAGGAGTCCGGGGGAGGGGCGCGGTCAATGAGCAGTTCTTC

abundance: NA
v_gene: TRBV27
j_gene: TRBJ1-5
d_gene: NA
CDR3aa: CASGYSRMSNQPQHF
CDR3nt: TGTGCCAGCGGATATTCACGAATGAGCAATCAGCCCCAGCATTTT

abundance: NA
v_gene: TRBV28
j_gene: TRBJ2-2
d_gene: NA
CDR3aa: CASSTTQGPLNTGELFF
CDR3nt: TGTGCCAGCAGTACAACACAGGGCCCACTGAACACCGGGGAGCTGTTTTTT

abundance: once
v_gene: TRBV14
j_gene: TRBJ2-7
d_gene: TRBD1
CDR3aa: CASSHGQGAYEQYF
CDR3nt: TGTGCCAGCAGCCATGGACAGGGGGCCTACGAGCAGTACTTC

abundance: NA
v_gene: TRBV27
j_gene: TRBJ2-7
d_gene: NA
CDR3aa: CASSTGIEQYF
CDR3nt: TGTGCCAGCAGTACAGGGATCGAGCAGTACTTC

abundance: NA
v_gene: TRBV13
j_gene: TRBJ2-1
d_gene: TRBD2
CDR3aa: CASSPTSGIGNEQFF
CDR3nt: TGTGCCAGCAGCCCAACTAGCGGGATAGGTAATGAGCAGTTCTTC

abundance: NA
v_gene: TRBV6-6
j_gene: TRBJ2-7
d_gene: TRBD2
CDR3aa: CASSYRGGYEQYF
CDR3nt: TGTGCCAGCAGTTACCGGGGGGGATACGAGCAGTACTTC

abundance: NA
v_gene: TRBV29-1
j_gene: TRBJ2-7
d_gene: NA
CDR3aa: CSVAPHDRYEQYF
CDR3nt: TGCAGCGTTGCCCCTCACGACAGGTACGAGCAGTACTTC

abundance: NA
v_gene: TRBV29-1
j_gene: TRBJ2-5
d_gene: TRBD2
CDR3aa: CSVVLLAGDLFWETQYF
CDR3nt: TGCAGCGTCGTCCTTCTAGCGGGAGACCTTTTTTGGGAGACCCAGTACTTC

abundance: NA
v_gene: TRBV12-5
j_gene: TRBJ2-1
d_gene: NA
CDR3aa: CASGFPDSKSSYNEQFF
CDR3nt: TGTGCTAGTGGTTTCCCCGACAGTAAAAGCTCCTACAATGAGCAGTTCTTC

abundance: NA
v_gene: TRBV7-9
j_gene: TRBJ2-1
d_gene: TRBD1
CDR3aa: CASSLGPGQDLYNEQFF
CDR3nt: TGTGCCAGCAGCTTAGGGCCGGGACAGGATTTATACAATGAGCAGTTCTTC

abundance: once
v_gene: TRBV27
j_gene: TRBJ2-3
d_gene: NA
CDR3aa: CASTPGGRGTDTQYF
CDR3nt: TGTGCCAGCACCCCGGGGGGCCGGGGCACAGATACGCAGTATTTT

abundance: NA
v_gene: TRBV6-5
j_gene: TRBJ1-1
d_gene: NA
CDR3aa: CASSYSQGLEAFF
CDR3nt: TGTGCCAGCAGTTACTCACAGGGACTTGAAGCTTTCTTT

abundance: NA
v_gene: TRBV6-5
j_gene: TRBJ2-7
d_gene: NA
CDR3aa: CATWGRSSYEQYF
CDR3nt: TGTGCCACCTGGGGGAGAAGCTCGTACGAGCAGTACTTC

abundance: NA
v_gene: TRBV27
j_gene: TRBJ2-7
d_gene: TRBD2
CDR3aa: CASSGGTSSSYEQYF
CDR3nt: TGTGCCAGCAGTGGAGGGACTAGCAGCTCCTACGAGCAGTACTTC

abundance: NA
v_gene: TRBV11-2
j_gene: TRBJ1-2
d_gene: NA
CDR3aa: CASSLDPGEYGYTF
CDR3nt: TGTGCCAGCAGCTTAGACCCAGGGGAGTATGGCTACACCTTC

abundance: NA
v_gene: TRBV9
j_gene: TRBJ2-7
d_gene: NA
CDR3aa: CASSGQSNIYEQYF
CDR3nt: TGTGCCAGCAGCGGACAGTCCAATATCTACGAGCAGTACTTC

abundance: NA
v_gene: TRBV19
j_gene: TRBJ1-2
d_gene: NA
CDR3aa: CASSIDPSPGVFGYTF
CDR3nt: TGTGCCAGTAGTATAGACCCTTCACCAGGAGTCTTTGGCTACACCTTC

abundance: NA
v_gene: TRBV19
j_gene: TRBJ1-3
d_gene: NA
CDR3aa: CASSSAGTRTVRYSGNTIYF
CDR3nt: TGTGCCAGTAGTTCCGCCGGGACACGGACGGTCCGTTACTCTGGAAACACCATATATTTT

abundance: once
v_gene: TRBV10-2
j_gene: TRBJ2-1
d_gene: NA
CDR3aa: CASSEPWVSYNEQFF
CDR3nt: TGCGCCAGCAGTGAGCCGTGGGTATCCTACAATGAGCAGTTCTTC

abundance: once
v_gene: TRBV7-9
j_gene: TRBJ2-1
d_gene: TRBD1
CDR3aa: CASSLGAGGYNNEQFF
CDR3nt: TGTGCCAGCAGCTTGGGCGCAGGGGGCTACAACAATGAGCAGTTCTTC

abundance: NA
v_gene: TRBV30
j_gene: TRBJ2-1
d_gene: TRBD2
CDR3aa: CAWCASGGVNEQFF
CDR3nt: TGTGCCTGGTGTGCTAGCGGGGGGGTCAATGAGCAGTTCTTC

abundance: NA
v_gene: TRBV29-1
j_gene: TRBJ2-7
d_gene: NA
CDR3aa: CSVPGGSYYEQYF
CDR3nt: TGCAGCGTTCCCGGTGGAAGTTACTACGAGCAGTACTTC

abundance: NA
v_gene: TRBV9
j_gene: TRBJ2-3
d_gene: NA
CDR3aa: CASSVGYPYTDTQYF
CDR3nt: TGTGCCAGCAGCGTAGGGTACCCATACACAGATACGCAGTATTTT

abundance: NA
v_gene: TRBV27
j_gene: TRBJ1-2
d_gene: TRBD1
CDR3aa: CASSSGTGTNYGYTF
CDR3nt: TGTGCCAGCAGTTCAGGGACAGGGACTAACTATGGCTACACCTTC

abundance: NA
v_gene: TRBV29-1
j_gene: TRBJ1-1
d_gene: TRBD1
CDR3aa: CSVVAGGSAFF
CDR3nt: TGCAGCGTTGTAGCAGGGGGATCAGCTTTCTTT

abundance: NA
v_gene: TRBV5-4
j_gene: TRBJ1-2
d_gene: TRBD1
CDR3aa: CASSSGTGWARGYTF
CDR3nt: TGTGCCAGCAGCTCCGGGACAGGGTGGGCCCGTGGCTACACCTTC

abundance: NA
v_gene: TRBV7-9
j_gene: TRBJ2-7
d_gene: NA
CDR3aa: CASRDRAYEQYF
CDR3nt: TGTGCCAGCAGAGACAGAGCCTACGAGCAGTACTTC

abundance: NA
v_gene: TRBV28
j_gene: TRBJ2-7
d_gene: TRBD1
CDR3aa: CASSSTTGQGVIVSYEQYF
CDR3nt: TGTGCCAGCAGCAGTACGACGGGACAGGGCGTGATAGTCTCCTACGAGCAGTACTTC

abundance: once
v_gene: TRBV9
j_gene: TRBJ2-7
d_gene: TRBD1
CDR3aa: CASSVGQGGEQYF
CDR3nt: TGTGCCAGCAGCGTAGGACAGGGTGGCGAGCAGTACTTC

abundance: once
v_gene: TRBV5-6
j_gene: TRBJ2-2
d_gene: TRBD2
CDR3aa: CASSSDYAGEYTGELFF
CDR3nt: TGTGCCAGCAGCTCTGACTACGCGGGAGAGTATACCGGGGAGCTGTTTTTT

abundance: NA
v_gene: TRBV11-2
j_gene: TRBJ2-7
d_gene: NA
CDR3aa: CASSSLLGIVGTARYEQYF
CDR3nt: TGTGCCAGCAGCTCCCTCTTAGGTATCGTGGGGACTGCCCGCTACGAGCAGTACTTC

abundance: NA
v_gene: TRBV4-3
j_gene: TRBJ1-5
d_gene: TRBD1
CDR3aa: CASSQDGTGQGIQPQHF
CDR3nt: TGCGCCAGCAGCCAAGACGGGACGGGACAGGGGATTCAGCCCCAGCATTTT

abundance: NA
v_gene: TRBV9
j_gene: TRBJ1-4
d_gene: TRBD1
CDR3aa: CASSLLPGQENEKLFF
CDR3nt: TGTGCCAGCAGTCTTCTGCCGGGACAGGAAAATGAAAAACTGTTTTTT

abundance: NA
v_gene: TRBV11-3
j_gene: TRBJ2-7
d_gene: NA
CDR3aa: CASSLDWGNEQYF
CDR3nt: TGTGCCAGCAGCTTAGATTGGGGGAACGAGCAGTACTTC

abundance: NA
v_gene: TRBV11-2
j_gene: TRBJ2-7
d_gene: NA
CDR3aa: CASSGGGWDEQYF
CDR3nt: TGTGCCAGCAGCGGCGGCGGCTGGGACGAGCAGTACTTC

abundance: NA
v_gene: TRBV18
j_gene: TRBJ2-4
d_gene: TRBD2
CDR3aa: CASSPPGTSSQNIQYF
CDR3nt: TGTGCCAGCTCACCACCGGGGACTAGCTCCCAAAACATTCAGTACTTC

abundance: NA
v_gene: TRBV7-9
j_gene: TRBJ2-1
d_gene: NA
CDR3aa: CAGIAPTAYNEQFF
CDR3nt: TGTGCCGGGATTGCCCCTACCGCGTACAATGAGCAGTTCTTC

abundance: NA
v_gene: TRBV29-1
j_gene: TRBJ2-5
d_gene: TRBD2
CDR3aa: CSVGFVWRGSQETQYF
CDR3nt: TGCAGCGTTGGCTTTGTTTGGCGGGGGAGTCAAGAGACCCAGTACTTC